One and the same sample provided the 18 T cell receptor beta chains below, sequenced in a study of beta chain features in type 1 diabetes. Every isolated RNA sample was fully reverse transcribed, so sequencing captured expressed TCRB transcripts. This table comes from immunoSEQ multiplex PCR, and its TCRdb copy is limited to in-frame clones, with some not included. The table records 600,000 to 650,000 clones, roughly 15% of them present only once. Sequencing was carried out using naive CD4+ T cells from blood. The receptors come from a man aged 18 to 29 in good health.

The chain joins TRBV7-9 to TRBJ2-3, with D perhaps assigned TRBD1 or TRBD2 (6 bases each). The CDR3 sequence is 14 residues long. V was clipped by 6 bases and J by 2 bases, with 12 bases between them. Germline V CDR1 and CDR2: SEHNR, FQNEAQ (reference sequence). The CDR3 coding sequence is TGTGCCAGCAGGGTAGGGGGGTCCACAGATACGCAGTATTTT. This codes for CASRVGGSTDTQYF.

A word on this clone: Other DNA sequences from this sample encode an identical CDR3 as well. The chain has TRBV4-1 and TRBJ1-4; no clear D gene. V lost 2 bases, J lost 8 bases, and 6 bases lay in between. Germline CDR1 reads MGHRA; CDR2 reads YSYEKL. This CDR3 contains 12 residues. CDR3 amino acids: CASSQLNEKLFF. The CDR3 nucleotides read TGCGCCAGCAGCCAACTAAACGAAAAACTGTTTTTT.

The table lists this clone with a few counts. This chain joins TRBV29-1 and TRBJ1-1; TRBD1 is a possible D gene (5 bases). Trimming took off 4 bases at V and 5 bases at J, with 11 bases between the two ends. Germline CDR1 reads SQVTM; CDR2 reads ANQGSEA. This CDR3 has 12 amino acids. The CDR3 region has the DNA TGCAGCGTTGCTCAGGGAGAGACTGAAGCTTTCTTT. The encoded protein is CSVAQGETEAFF.

Only a few counts were recorded for this clone. The rearrangement joins TRBV27 to TRBJ1-2; unclear D gene. The germline V gene encodes CDR1 MNHEY and CDR2 SMNVEV (reference sequence). The CDR3 is 14 amino acids. Trimming took off 4 bases at V and 0 bases at J, with 9 bases between the two ends. This CDR3 is CASSSGGTNYGYTF. CDR3 DNA: TGTGCCAGCAGTTCAGGCGGGACTAACTATGGCTACACCTTC.

This clone appeared a few times. In DNA form, the CDR3 reads TGCGCCAGCAGTCAGCTTACCGGGACGGCCCATTCTAACTATGGCTACACCTTC. Protein sequence: CASSQLTGTAHSNYGYTF. The chain carries TRBV23-1 and TRBJ1-2; maybe TRBD1 (5 bases). TRBV23-1 is noted as an ORF with a role that remains uncertain. With 3 bases removed from V and 0 bases from J, the gap between germline ends came to 20 bases. CDR3 length: 18 residues.

The rearrangement links TRBV28 to TRBJ2-2; D uncertain. This CDR3 is 16 amino acids long. Germline V gene sequence: CDR1 MDHEN, CDR2 SYDVKM. V was shortened by 3 bases and J by 0 bases, with 11 bases between the two germline ends. The CDR3: CASSFVGPTNTGELFF. CDR3 DNA sequence: TGTGCCAGCAGTTTTGTCGGGCCGACGAACACCGGGGAGCTGTTTTTT.

The rearrangement joins TRBV18 to TRBJ1-3, with D hard to call. Germline V gives CDR1 KGHSH, CDR2 LQKENI. The CDR3 spans 15 residues. Trimming shortened V by 3 bases and J by 3 bases, and 12 bases separated the two germline ends. CDR3 protein: CASSPQRRDGNTIYF. In DNA form, the CDR3 reads TGTGCCAGCTCACCGCAACGGCGTGATGGAAACACCATATATTTT.

V gene TRBV5-4 combines with J gene TRBJ1-1; the D gene is possibly TRBD1 (5 bases). The CDR3 spans 11 residues. Trimming removed 4 bases from V and 6 bases from J, with 7 bases in between. The V gene's germline CDR1 is SGHNT and CDR2 YYREEE (reference sequence). CDR3 residues: CASSKGAEAFF. The CDR3 DNA sequence: TGTGCCAGCAGCAAAGGGGCTGAAGCTTTCTTT.

This clone was counted only a few times. The chain is built from TRBV10-3 and TRBJ2-1; no clear D gene. V shed 10 bases and J shed 7 bases, with 20 bases lying between them. The CDR3 spans 14 residues. Germline V CDR1 and CDR2: ENHRY, SYGVKD. The CDR3 bases are TGTGCCACTTACAGCCACACAAGTCAGAATGAGCAGTTCTTC. Translated: CATYSHTSQNEQFF.

This clone was counted between two and nine times. The chain combines TRBV11-1 with TRBJ1-2; D gene unclear. There are 11 residues in the CDR3. The germline V gene has CDR1 SGHAT and CDR2 FQDESV (reference sequence). The V gene lost 4 bases and the J gene lost 9 bases, with 9 bases spanning the gap. In nucleotides, the CDR3 is TGTGCCAGCAGCTCGGACGGTAGCTACACCTTC. Its translation is CASSSDGSYTF.

This clone was seen more than once but under ten times. The chain is built from TRBV9 and TRBJ2-4; D not resolved. The V end was cut by 5 bases, the J end by 6 bases, with 12 bases between. There are 13 residues in the CDR3. Germline V gives CDR1 SGDLS, CDR2 YYNGEE. CDR3 in amino acids: CASRGGRRNIQYF. The CDR3 DNA reads as TGTGCCAGCAGAGGTGGTCGCCGAAACATTCAGTACTTC.

In its sample, this clone was seen once. The chain uses TRBV7-3 and TRBJ2-7, with D unresolved. CDR3 length equals 13 residues. Germline V gene lookup returns CDR1 SGHTA and CDR2 FQGTGA. Trimming stripped 0 bases from V and 5 bases from J, with 8 bases between. The CDR3: CASSLTLWDEQYF. The CDR3 DNA sequence: TGTGCCAGCAGCTTAACCCTTTGGGACGAGCAGTACTTC.

There are a few counts of this clone. The gene calls are TRBV4-1 and TRBJ2-3, with 8 nucleotides matching TRBD2. The germline gives CDR1 MGHRA, CDR2 YSYEKL. This CDR3 has 18 amino acids. J gave up 2 bases and V 3 bases, and 13 bases lay outside the gene matches. CDR3 amino acids: CASSHQSTSGKYTDTQYF. The CDR3, as DNA: TGCGCCAGCAGCCACCAGAGCACTAGCGGTAAATACACAGATACGCAGTATTTT.

This clone was observed a handful of times. V is TRBV7-2 and J is TRBJ2-5, with D perhaps TRBD1 or TRBD2 (5 bases each). V lost 6 bases and J 0 bases, leaving 11 bases between the germline ends. In germline, CDR1 is SGHTA, CDR2 FQGNSA. The CDR3 consists of 14 residues. For the CDR3, the DNA is TGTGCCAGCAGGCCGGGGCAGAACCAAGAGACCCAGTACTTC. Protein product: CASRPGQNQETQYF.

The chain uses TRBV7-2 and TRBJ1-1; the D gene is possibly TRBD1 (5 bases). The germline V gene has CDR1 SGHTA and CDR2 FQGNSA. With 5 bases removed from V and 6 bases from J, the gap between germline ends came to 16 bases. CDR3 length: 14 amino acids. This chain's CDR3 is CASSHGRGVAEAFF. The CDR3, as DNA: TGTGCCAGCAGCCATGGACGGGGGGTAGCTGAAGCTTTCTTT. Looking up the rest from reference TRBV7-2 and TRBJ1-1 gives the full variable domain: GAGVSQSPSNKVTEKGKDVELRCDPISGHTALYWYRQSLGQGLEFLIYFQGNSAPDKSGLPSDRFSAERTGGSVSTLTIQRTQQEDSAVYLCASSHGRGVAEAFFGQGTRLTVV.

This clone occurred a few times. The chain links TRBV28 to TRBJ2-7; D perhaps matches TRBD2 (6 bases). CDR1 MDHEN and CDR2 SYDVKM come from the germline V gene. Trimming shortened V by 2 bases and J by 2 bases, and 13 bases separated the two germline ends. The CDR3 is made up of 15 amino acids. This CDR3 reads CASSLRRGGPYEQYF. CDR3 DNA sequence: TGTGCCAGCAGTTTAAGGAGGGGAGGTCCCTACGAGCAGTACTTC.

This clone came up a few times. V and J are TRBV5-1 and TRBJ1-1, with a tentative D call TRBD1 (6 bases). Germline assignment: CDR1 SGHRS and CDR2 YFSETQ. The V end lost 0 bases, the J end lost 4 bases, and 13 bases lay between the germline ends. There are 15 residues in the CDR3. The CDR3 DNA reads as TGCGCCAGCAGCTTGGATGTGCAGGGGTCCACTGAAGCTTTCTTT. Encoded protein: CASSLDVQGSTEAFF.

The V gene is TRBV28, the J gene TRBJ2-7; D is uncertain. Between the trimmed V and J ends, which lost 1 base and 0 bases, there was a span of 4 bases. CDR3 length equals 13 residues. CDR1 is MDHEN and CDR2 is SYDVKM in the germline V gene. The CDR3 is CASSLSSSYEQYF. The CDR3 region has the DNA TGTGCCAGCAGTTTATCGAGCTCCTACGAGCAGTACTTC.